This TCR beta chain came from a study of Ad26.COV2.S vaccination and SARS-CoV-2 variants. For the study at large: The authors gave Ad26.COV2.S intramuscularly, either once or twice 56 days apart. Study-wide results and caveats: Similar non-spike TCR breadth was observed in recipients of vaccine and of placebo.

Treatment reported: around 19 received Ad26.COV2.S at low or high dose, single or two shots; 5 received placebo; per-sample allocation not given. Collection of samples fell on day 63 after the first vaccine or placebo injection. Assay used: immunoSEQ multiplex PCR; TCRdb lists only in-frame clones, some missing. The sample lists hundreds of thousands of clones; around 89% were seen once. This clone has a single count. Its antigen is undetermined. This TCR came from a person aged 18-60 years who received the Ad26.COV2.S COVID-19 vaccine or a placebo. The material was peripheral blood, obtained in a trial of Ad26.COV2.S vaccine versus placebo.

In DNA form, the CDR3 reads TGTGCCAGCAGCGATACAGGGGTCCCCCCCCGTGGCTACACCTTC. Translated, it gives CASSDTGVPPRGYTF. V is TRBV9 and J is TRBJ1-2; 7 bases match TRBD1. This CDR3 is 15 amino acids long. CDR1 SGDLS and CDR2 YYNGEE come from the germline V gene. Trimming took 3 bases from V and 7 from J; bases not matched to a gene: 12.